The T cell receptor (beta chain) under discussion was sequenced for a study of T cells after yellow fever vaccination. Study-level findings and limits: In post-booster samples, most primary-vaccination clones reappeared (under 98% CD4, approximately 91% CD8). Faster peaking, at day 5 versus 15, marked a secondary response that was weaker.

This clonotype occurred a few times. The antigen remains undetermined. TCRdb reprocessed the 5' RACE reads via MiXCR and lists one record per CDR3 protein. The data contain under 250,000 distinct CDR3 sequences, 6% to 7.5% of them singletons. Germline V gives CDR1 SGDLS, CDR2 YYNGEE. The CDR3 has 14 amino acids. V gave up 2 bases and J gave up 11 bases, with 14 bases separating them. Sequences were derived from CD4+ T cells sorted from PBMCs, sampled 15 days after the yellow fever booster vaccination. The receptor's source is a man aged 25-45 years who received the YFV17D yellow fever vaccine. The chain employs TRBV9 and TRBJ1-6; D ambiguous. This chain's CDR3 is CASSVMPGQPPLHF. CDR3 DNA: TGTGCCAGCAGCGTTATGCCAGGTCAACCACCCCTCCACTTT.